The rows below give T cell receptor beta chains drawn from one sample of a study of blood T cell repertoires in COVID-19. TCRdb keeps only in-frame clones here, not all; method: immunoSEQ multiplex PCR. Counted here are over 250,000 clones, approximately 90% occurring once; the ten biggest clones make up about 2.2%. The sequencing sample was made of PBMCs or T cells enriched from blood (not recorded which). All receptors come from a woman under 30 who had recovered from COVID-19. The CDR3 runs from the conserved cysteine through the conserved F or W. D genes are given only for firm matches. Clone size is stated in some rows and not others, as once, few, many or a class when expanded.

j_call	clone_size	v_call	d_call	cdr3_nt	cdr3_aa
TRBJ1-1	few	TRBV27	NA	TGTGCCAGCAGTCCGACAGTGAACACTGAAGCTTTCTTT	CASSPTVNTEAFF
TRBJ2-5	NA	TRBV27	NA	TGTGCCACCTCCCTGGTAAGTAGCGAGAGCAGAGAGACCCAGTACTTC	CATSLVSSESRETQYF
TRBJ1-1	NA	TRBV7-9	TRBD1	TGTGCCAGCAGCCCCCGGACAGGGGGGAACACTGAAGCTTTCTTT	CASSPRTGGNTEAFF
TRBJ2-7	NA	TRBV5-1	NA	TGCGCCAGCAGCGGGACTTCGTGGTCCTACGAGCAGTACTTC	CASSGTSWSYEQYF
TRBJ2-5	NA	TRBV3-1/TRBV3-2	TRBD2	TGTGCCAGCAGCCCCGGGACTAGCGGGGTACCCTACTTC	CASSPGTSGVPYF
TRBJ2-1	NA	TRBV25-1	TRBD2	TGTGCCAGCCGCAGTGGAATTAGCGGGGTTTACAATGAGCAGTTCTTC	CASRSGISGVYNEQFF
TRBJ2-7	NA	TRBV7-2	TRBD2	TGTGCCAGCAGCTTAGGGACTAGCGGGGGCCTATTGGCCTACGAGCAGTACTTC	CASSLGTSGGLLAYEQYF
TRBJ1-2	NA	TRBV28	TRBD1	TGTGCCAGCAGCCCGAGCCGACAGGGGGCTAAGGGCTACACCTTC	CASSPSRQGAKGYTF
TRBJ2-7	NA	TRBV18	NA	TGTGCCAGCTCACCGGGGCAGGGTACCTACGAGCAGTACTTC	CASSPGQGTYEQYF
TRBJ1-1	NA	TRBV2	TRBD1	TGTGCCAGCAGTTACTTGACAGGGTATTTGGCTTTCTTT	CASSYLTGYLAFF
TRBJ2-7	NA	TRBV2	NA	TGTGCCAGCAGTGAAGCGTTGAGGCTTGGGGAGCAGTACTTC	CASSEALRLGEQYF
TRBJ2-1	NA	TRBV7-2	TRBD2	TGTGCCAGCAGACCTCGGCTAGCGGGGGGAGTTGAGCAGTTCTTC	CASRPRLAGGVEQFF
TRBJ2-2	NA	TRBV4-1	TRBD1	TGCGCCAGCAGCCACTCTGGGACAGGGAGCGGGGAGCTGTTTTTT	CASSHSGTGSGELFF
TRBJ1-6	NA	TRBV6-1	TRBD1	TGTGCCAGCGGTGGACACAGGGGGCTCAGCTCCTATAATTCACCCCTCCACTTT	CASGGHRGLSSYNSPLHF
TRBJ1-5	once	TRBV2	NA	TGTGCCAGCAGCGAATTCCGGATGGGCCAGCCCCAGCATTTT	CASSEFRMGQPQHF
TRBJ2-7	NA	TRBV27	NA	TGTGCCAGCGCCCTACAGAATACTTACGAGCAGTACTTC	CASALQNTYEQYF
TRBJ2-1	NA	TRBV20-1	NA	TGCAGTGCTAGCGACAGGTATGAGCAGTTCTTC	CSASDRYEQFF
TRBJ2-3	once	TRBV29-1	TRBD1	TGCAGCGCCCAACAGGGGGCCGCAGATACGCAGTATTTT	CSAQQGAADTQYF
TRBJ1-5	NA	TRBV11-3	NA	TGTGCCAGCAGCTTGGACGGGGGTAAATATGGCAATCAGCCCCAGCATTTT	CASSLDGGKYGNQPQHF
TRBJ2-3	NA	TRBV7-2	NA	TGTGCCAGCAGCTCTCCCCCTACGCAGTATTTT	CASSSPPTQYF
TRBJ1-1	NA	TRBV12-2	NA	TGTGCAAGTCGCACCGGACAGGGGGCCACCGCTTTCTTT	CASRTGQGATAFF
TRBJ1-1	few	TRBV2	TRBD1	TGTGCCAGCAGTGAAGCTCGACAGGGTCGGGTCGCTTTCTTT	CASSEARQGRVAFF
TRBJ1-1	NA	TRBV5-6	NA	TGTGCCAGCAGACCCGCAGGAGGGACTGAAGCTTTCTTT	CASRPAGGTEAFF
TRBJ2-3	NA	TRBV2	NA	TGTGCCAGCAGTGAAGACAGGGTGGCAGATACGCAGTATTTT	CASSEDRVADTQYF
TRBJ1-2	once	TRBV2	NA	TGTGCCAGCATGGCCGCCGGCTACACCTTC	CASMAAGYTF
TRBJ1-2	NA	TRBV5-1	TRBD1	TGCGCCAGCAGCTCTGGGACAGCGAATGGCTACACCTTC	CASSSGTANGYTF
TRBJ2-2	NA	TRBV4-2	TRBD2	TGTGCCAGCAGCCCAGGGCGGGGGAAGACCGGGGAGCTGTTTTTT	CASSPGRGKTGELFF
TRBJ2-4	NA	TRBV14	NA	TGTGCCAGCAGCCAATTAGAGGGAGCGGCCAAAAACATTCAGTACTTC	CASSQLEGAAKNIQYF
TRBJ1-1	NA	TRBV3-1/TRBV3-2	NA	TGTGCCAGCAGCCGGGGAGCCGCTGAAGCTTTCTTT	CASSRGAAEAFF